This T cell receptor beta chain came from a study of shared clonotypes between healthy human individuals. Study context: CD8 memory received one plate per donor, CD8 naive two, CD4 memory three and CD4 naive three.

The CDR3 spans 19 residues. Germline CDR1 is SGHRS and CDR2 is YFSETQ. The J segment lost 4 bases and the V segment lost 0 bases, leaving 12 bases of the junction unmatched. All the donors were Caucasian adults who lived in Nashville, Tennessee. CD45RA+ naive and CD45RA-negative memory subsets were separated from CD4+ cells. The method was immunoSEQ multiplex PCR; TCRdb's version includes in-frame clones alone and lacks a portion of them. Counted here are a few million clones, approximately 95% occurring once; the ten biggest clones make up roughly 0.36%. Study results and limitations: Donors were few, which limited the genetic and exposure-history diversity represented.

Regarding this clone: What it recognizes is unknown.

The source of this sequence is a young man in good health. Some clones in this sample may be carry-over from other donors' samples. V usage is TRBV5-1 and J usage is TRBJ2-5; 13 positions agree with TRBD2. Specimen: naive CD4+ T cells from PBMCs. Subset: CD45RA+ positively selected. The CDR3 here is CASSLAFGTSGRAGETQYF. The CDR3, as DNA: TGCGCCAGCAGCTTGGCCTTCGGAACTAGCGGGAGGGCCGGAGAGACCCAGTACTTC.